A single sample is the source of the 4 T cell receptor beta chains below, sequenced in a study of blood T cell repertoires in COVID-19. The table came from immunoSEQ multiplex PCR; TCRdb's copy has only in-frame clones and leaves some out. This sample has about 180,000 clones, with roughly 85% found just once. Sequences were obtained from peripheral blood. Receptors were obtained from a human donor with active or convalescent COVID-19. The donor label of this sample is uncertain.

The chain has TRBV11-2 and TRBJ2-1; no definite D call. The CDR3 is 13 amino acids. Germline loops: CDR1 SGHAT, CDR2 FQNNGV. V lost 5 bases and J lost 5, with 10 bases in between. The CDR3, as DNA: TGTGCCAGCAGCCCCCTTAGAGACAATGAGCAGTTCTTC. Translating it yields CASSPLRDNEQFF.

The chain combines TRBV6-5 with TRBJ1-2, with D tentatively TRBD1 (5 bases). The V end lost 6 bases, the J end lost 6 bases, and 14 bases lay between the germline ends. This CDR3 has 13 amino acids. Germline V gene lookup returns CDR1 MNHEY and CDR2 SVGAGI. CDR3 bases: TGTGCCAGCAGGGCGGGGGAGGTCGATGGCTACACCTTC. It yields the protein CASRAGEVDGYTF.

V and J are TRBV2 and TRBJ2-3; D gene unclear. Germline values: CDR1 SNHLY, CDR2 FYNNEI. This CDR3 contains 15 residues. The V end was cut by 8 bases, the J end by 4 bases, with 19 bases between. In DNA, the CDR3 is TGTGCCAGCGCTGCTGGCTCCCCGGAGCCAGATACGCAGTATTTT. Residues: CASAAGSPEPDTQYF.

The chain carries TRBV6-5 and TRBJ2-7; 7 nucleotides align to TRBD1. The germline V gene has CDR1 MNHEY and CDR2 SVGAGI. The CDR3 sequence is 15 residues long. V gave up 8 bases and J gave up 1 base; unmatched junction bases: 11. CDR3 protein: CASLVGGTWSYEQYF. The DNA of the CDR3 is TGTGCCAGCTTGGTAGGGGGCACGTGGTCCTACGAGCAGTACTTC.